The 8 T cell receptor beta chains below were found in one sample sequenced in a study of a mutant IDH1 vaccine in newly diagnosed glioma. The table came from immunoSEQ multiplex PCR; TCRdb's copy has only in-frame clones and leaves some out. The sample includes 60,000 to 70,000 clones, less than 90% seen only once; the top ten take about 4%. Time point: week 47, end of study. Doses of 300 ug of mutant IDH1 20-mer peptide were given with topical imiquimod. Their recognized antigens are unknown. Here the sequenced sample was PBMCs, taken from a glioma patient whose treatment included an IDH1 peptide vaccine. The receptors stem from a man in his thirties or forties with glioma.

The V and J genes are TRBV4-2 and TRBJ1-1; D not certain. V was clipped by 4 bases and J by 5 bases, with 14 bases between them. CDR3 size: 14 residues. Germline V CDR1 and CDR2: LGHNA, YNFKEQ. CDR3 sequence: CASSPEGGSTEAFF. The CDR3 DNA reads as TGTGCCAGCAGCCCCGAGGGAGGGTCGACTGAAGCTTTCTTT.

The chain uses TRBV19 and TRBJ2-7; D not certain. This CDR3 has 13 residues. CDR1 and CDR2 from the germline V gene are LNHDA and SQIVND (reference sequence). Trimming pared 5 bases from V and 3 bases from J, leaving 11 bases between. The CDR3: CASSGHGYYEQYF. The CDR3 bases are TGTGCCAGTAGTGGGCACGGATACTACGAGCAGTACTTC.

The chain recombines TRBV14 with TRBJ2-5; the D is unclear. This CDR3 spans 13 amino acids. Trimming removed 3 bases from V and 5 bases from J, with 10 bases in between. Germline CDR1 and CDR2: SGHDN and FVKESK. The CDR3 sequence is CASSHNGRETQYF. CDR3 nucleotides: TGTGCCAGCAGCCACAACGGACGGGAGACCCAGTACTTC.

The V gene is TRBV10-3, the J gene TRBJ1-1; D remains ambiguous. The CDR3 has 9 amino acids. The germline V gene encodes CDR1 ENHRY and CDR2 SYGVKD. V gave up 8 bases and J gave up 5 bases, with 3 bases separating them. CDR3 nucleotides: TGTGCCATCTTGACTGAAGCTTTCTTT. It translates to CAILTEAFF.

CDR3: CASLAQPRRNEKLFF. CDR3 sequence (DNA): TGTGCCAGTTTGGCACAGCCAAGACGTAATGAAAAACTGTTTTTT. This sequence joins TRBV19 and TRBJ1-4; no reliable D call. The V gene's germline CDR1 is LNHDA and CDR2 SQIVND (reference sequence). This CDR3 is built from 15 residues. Trimming took 8 bases from V and 4 from J, leaving 17 bases between them.

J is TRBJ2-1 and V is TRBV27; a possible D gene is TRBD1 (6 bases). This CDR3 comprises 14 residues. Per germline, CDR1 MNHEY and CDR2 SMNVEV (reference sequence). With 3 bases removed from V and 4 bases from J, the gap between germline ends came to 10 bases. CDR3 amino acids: CASSFIQGYNEQFF. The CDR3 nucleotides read TGTGCCAGCAGTTTCATACAGGGTTACAATGAGCAGTTCTTC.

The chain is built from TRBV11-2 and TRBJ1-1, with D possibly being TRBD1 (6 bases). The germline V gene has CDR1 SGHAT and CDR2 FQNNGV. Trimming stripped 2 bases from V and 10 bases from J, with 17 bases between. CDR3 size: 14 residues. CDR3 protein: CASSLRAETGLAFF. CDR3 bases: TGTGCCAGCAGCTTAAGGGCAGAAACAGGGCTAGCTTTCTTT. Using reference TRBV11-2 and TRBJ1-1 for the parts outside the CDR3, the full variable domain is EAGVAQSPRYKIIEKRQSVAFWCNPISGHATLYWYQQILGQGPKLLIQFQNNGVVDDSQLPKDRFSAERLKGVDSTLKIQPAKLEDSAVYLCASSLRAETGLAFFGQGTRLTVV.

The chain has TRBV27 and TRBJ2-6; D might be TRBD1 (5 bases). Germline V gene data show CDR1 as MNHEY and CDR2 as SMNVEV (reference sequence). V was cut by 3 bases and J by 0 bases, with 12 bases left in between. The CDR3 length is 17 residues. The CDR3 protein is CASSLSGLNSGANVLTF. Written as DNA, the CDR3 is TGTGCCAGCAGTTTGTCAGGGTTGAACTCTGGGGCCAACGTCCTGACTTTC.